This T cell receptor (beta chain) was documented in a study of blood T cell repertoires in COVID-19. Participants' reported clinical history set cohort assignment. In Cohort 3, a recovered donor had either two negative PCRs, clearance, or symptom resolution. TCRdb keeps only in-frame clones here, not all; method: immunoSEQ multiplex PCR. The sample has under 200,000 clones; 80% are singletons. Germline V gene data show CDR1 as SGHNT and CDR2 as YYREEE (reference sequence). V gave up 6 bases and J gave up 0 bases; unmatched junction bases: 12. This CDR3 spans 17 amino acids. This chain links TRBV5-4 with TRBJ1-1, with 9 bases that match TRBD1. This clonotype was obtained from a woman aged 55-69 years who had recovered from COVID-19. Material for sequencing was PBMCs or T cells enriched from blood (not recorded which). The DNA for the CDR3 is TGTGCCAGCACCTCGGTAGGGACAGGGTACATGAACACTGAAGCTTTCTTT. Translation: CASTSVGTGYMNTEAFF.